The next 21 T cell receptor beta chains were all read from a single sample in a study of blood T cell repertoires in COVID-19. Assay used: immunoSEQ multiplex PCR; TCRdb lists only in-frame clones, some missing. The sample lists 250,000 to 350,000 clones; 88% were seen once. Specimen: peripheral blood. These TCRs come from a man in his late teens or twenties with active or convalescent COVID-19.

This clone has only one observation. The CDR3 spells CASSQGLATNTGELFF. As DNA, the CDR3 is TGTGCCAGCTCACAGGGACTAGCGACCAACACCGGGGAGCTGTTTTTT. V usage is TRBV18 and J usage is TRBJ2-2; 10 bases map to TRBD2. Trimming cost V 4 bases and J 2 bases; bases outside gene matches: 4. Germline values: CDR1 KGHSH, CDR2 LQKENI. CDR3 size: 16 residues. Complete variable domain (other parts from reference TRBV18 and TRBJ2-2): NAGVMQNPRHLVRRRGQEARLRCSPMKGHSHVYWYRQLPEEGLKFMVYLQKENIIDESGMPKERFSAEFPKEGPSILRIQQVVRGDSAAYFCASSQGLATNTGELFFGEGSRLTVL.

V usage is TRBV29-1 and J usage is TRBJ2-3; D perhaps matches TRBD1 (5 bases). The CDR3 length is 13 residues. Germline-derived CDR1 and CDR2 are SQVTM and ANQGSEA. V dropped 3 bases and J dropped 2 bases, with 9 bases sitting between them. CDR3 sequence (DNA): TGCAGCGTTGATACAGGATTCACAGATACGCAGTATTTT. Translation gives CSVDTGFTDTQYF.

The gene calls are TRBV6-7 and TRBJ1-5, with D perhaps TRBD1 (5 bases). TRBV6-7 is identified as an open reading frame with a role that is uncertain. The CDR3 extends over 16 amino acids. V lost 0 bases, J lost 0 bases, and 9 bases lay in between. The CDR3 loop reads CASSYSDRGSNQPQHF. CDR3 bases: TGTGCCAGCAGTTACTCCGATAGGGGTAGCAATCAGCCCCAGCATTTT.

This clone was detected once. This chain joins TRBV5-1 and TRBJ2-1; D is perhaps TRBD1 (5 bases). Germline V gene lookup returns CDR1 SGHRS and CDR2 YFSETQ. V was pared by 7 bases and J by 6 bases, with 17 bases between. The CDR3 is 14 amino acids. CDR3: CASPPVGRFNEQFF. DNA of the CDR3: TGCGCCAGCCCCCCGGTGGGGCGTTTCAATGAGCAGTTCTTC.

The V and J genes are TRBV6-1 and TRBJ1-6, with 7 positions matching TRBD1. Losses at the gene ends were 2 bases for V and 2 bases for J; bases not matched to a gene: 9. Germline CDR1 is MNHNS and CDR2 is SASEGT. CDR3 size: 18 residues. The CDR3 loop reads CASSEIVTGRPYNSPLHF. In DNA form, the CDR3 reads TGTGCCAGCAGTGAAATAGTGACAGGGAGGCCCTATAATTCACCCCTCCACTTT.

The V call is TRBV29-1, the J call TRBJ2-1; tentatively, D is TRBD1 (7 bases). Germline lookup yields CDR1 SQVTM and CDR2 ANQGSEA. V gave up 4 bases and J gave up 3 bases, with 13 bases separating them. This CDR3 is 14 amino acids long. CDR3 nucleotide sequence: TGCAGCGTTGCAGGGGGGACCAGCTACAATGAGCAGTTCTTC. This sequence encodes CSVAGGTSYNEQFF.

Here the CDR3 reads CASYWTGRTLSGNTIYF. DNA of the CDR3: TGTGCCAGCTATTGGACAGGTCGTACCCTCTCTGGAAACACCATATATTTT. This rearrangement joins TRBV21-1 to TRBJ1-3; whether TRBD1, the table's D call, matches the DNA was not checked. TRBV21-1 represents a pseudogene. This CDR3 spans 17 amino acids.

The chain carries TRBV4-1 and TRBJ2-5; 12 bases map to TRBD2. Germline CDR1 reads MGHRA; CDR2 reads YSYEKL. Trimming at V came to 5 bases and at J to 1 base, leaving 5 bases not matched to a gene. CDR3 length equals 16 residues. The CDR3 nucleotides are TGCGCCAGCAGCTATAGACTAGCGGGGGCCCAAGAGACCCAGTACTTC. This gives the protein CASSYRLAGAQETQYF.

The V call is TRBV2, the J call TRBJ1-6, with D tentatively TRBD1 (5 bases). V was pared by 7 bases and J by 1 base, with 8 bases between. The germline V gene has CDR1 SNHLY and CDR2 FYNNEI. This CDR3 contains 14 residues. The CDR3 nucleotides are TGTGCCAGCATCGGGGGGTCCTATAATTCACCCCTCCACTTT. This encodes CASIGGSYNSPLHF.

The chain combines TRBV7-2 with TRBJ1-1; 8 bases are a match to TRBD1. The CDR3 is 15 residues long. Germline lookup yields CDR1 SGHTA and CDR2 FQGNSA. The V segment lost 1 base and the J segment 4 bases; nucleotides outside the gene matches: 5. In DNA, the CDR3 is TGTGCCAGCAGCTTAGGGACAGGGTATGGCACTGAAGCTTTCTTT. This codes for CASSLGTGYGTEAFF.

This CDR3 is CASSLGQGPTDTQYF. Written as DNA, the CDR3 is TGTGCCAGCAGCCTTGGACAGGGGCCCACAGATACGCAGTATTTT. The chain carries TRBV6-5 and TRBJ2-3; 9 bases are shared with TRBD1. V shed 6 bases and J 2 bases; nucleotides not matched to a gene: 6. The CDR3 is 15 residues long. Germline V gene lookup returns CDR1 MNHEY and CDR2 SVGAGI.

This chain links TRBV15 with TRBJ2-5; maybe TRBD2 (6 bases). Germline assignment: CDR1 LNHNV and CDR2 YYDKDF (reference sequence). There are 15 residues in the CDR3. V was cut by 0 bases and J by 4 bases, with 12 bases left in between. CDR3 loop: CATSRDIGGGETQYF. The CDR3 nucleotides read TGTGCCACCAGCAGAGATATCGGGGGAGGAGAGACCCAGTACTTC.

The J gene is TRBJ2-5, the V gene TRBV23-1, with 15 nucleotides matching TRBD2. TRBV23-1 counts as an open reading frame of uncertain function. Unmatched junction bases numbered 13, after V lost 7 bases and J lost 4 bases. This CDR3 is built from 18 residues. The CDR3 is CASTIGLAGGLDGETQYF. The CDR3 DNA reads as TGCGCCAGCACTATCGGACTAGCGGGGGGGCTAGACGGAGAGACCCAGTACTTC.

The chain recombines TRBV7-6 with TRBJ2-1; 8 bases fit TRBD1. The CDR3 sequence is 16 residues long. The ends lost 0 bases at V and 7 bases at J; junction bases unmatched: 8. Per the germline V gene, CDR1 is SGHVS and CDR2 is FNYEAQ. CDR3: CASSLAVQGAWNEQFF. CDR3 in DNA: TGTGCCAGCAGCTTAGCGGTCCAGGGGGCTTGGAATGAGCAGTTCTTC.

V usage is TRBV15 and J usage is TRBJ2-7; 7 nucleotides agree with TRBD1. Germline CDR1 LNHNV, CDR2 YYDKDF (reference sequence). Germline trimming cut 3 bases from V and 5 bases from J; bases unmatched to any gene: 13. The CDR3 has 16 amino acids. The CDR3 sequence is CATSRPQGQPRHEQYF. The CDR3 coding sequence is TGTGCCACCAGCAGGCCCCAGGGACAGCCCAGACACGAGCAGTACTTC.

This chain joins TRBV6-1 and TRBJ1-4, with TRBD1 as a possible D gene (5 bases). Trimming removed 1 base at V and 1 base at J, with 7 bases between. CDR1 is MNHNS and CDR2 is SASEGT in the germline V gene. This CDR3 is built from 15 residues. CDR3 sequence (DNA): TGTGCCAGCAGTGAAGTGGGGGGAACTAATGAAAAACTGTTTTTT. Protein: CASSEVGGTNEKLFF.

This clone came up once. CDR3 amino acids: CASSGGSNEQFF. The CDR3 coding sequence is TGTGCCAGTAGCGGGGGGAGCAATGAGCAGTTCTTC. The chain has TRBV2 and TRBJ2-1; TRBD2 aligns across 10 bases. Germline V gene data show CDR1 as SNHLY and CDR2 as FYNNEI. This CDR3 has 12 residues. The J segment lost 6 bases and the V segment lost 9 bases, leaving 2 bases of the junction unmatched.

The rearrangement links TRBV14 to TRBJ1-5; TRBD1 matches 7 bases. CDR1 and CDR2 (germline): SGHDN, FVKESK. The ends lost 0 bases at V and 4 bases at J; junction bases unmatched: 12. The CDR3 totals 18 residues. CDR3 residues: CASSQDGGQKDGNQPQHF. CDR3 bases: TGTGCCAGCAGCCAAGATGGGGGACAGAAGGACGGTAATCAGCCCCAGCATTTT.

The V call is TRBV11-2, the J call TRBJ2-3; 12 bases match TRBD1. The trim removed 5 bases at V and 11 bases at J, leaving 17 bases unmatched. This CDR3 region has 17 residues. Germline V gene sequence: CDR1 SGHAT, CDR2 FQNNGV. The CDR3 sequence is CASSQLGGDRGRWGQYF. CDR3 nucleotides: TGTGCCAGCAGCCAATTGGGTGGGGACAGGGGGCGCTGGGGGCAGTATTTT.

The count of this clone is one. The rearrangement links TRBV5-1 to TRBJ1-4, with 8 positions matching TRBD1. Germline V lookup: CDR1 SGHRS, CDR2 YFSETQ. The CDR3 sequence is 15 residues long. Unmatched junction bases numbered 10, after V lost 4 bases and J lost 8 bases. CDR3 amino acids: CASSASQGASEKLFF. The CDR3 DNA is TGCGCCAGCAGCGCATCTCAGGGGGCTAGCGAAAAACTGTTTTTT.

The chain has TRBV7-9 and TRBJ1-5; TRBD1 is a possible D gene (5 bases). V dropped 4 bases and J dropped 4 bases, with 17 bases sitting between them. The CDR3 is 16 amino acids. In germline, CDR1 is SEHNR, CDR2 FQNEAQ (reference sequence). The CDR3 is CASSSAKAGQNQPQHF. The CDR3 nucleotides read TGTGCCAGCAGCTCGGCCAAGGCAGGGCAAAATCAGCCCCAGCATTTT. The full variable domain, completed using reference TRBV7-9 and TRBJ1-5, is DTGVSQNPRHKITKRGQNVTFRCDPISEHNRLYWYRQTLGQGPEFLTYFQNEAQLEKSRLLSDRFSAERPKGSFSTLEIQRTEQGDSAMYLCASSSAKAGQNQPQHFGDGTRLSIL.